A selection of T cell receptor beta chains follows, all from one sample in a study of T cell responses to AZD1222 COVID-19 vaccine. The protocol was immunoSEQ multiplex PCR, while the TCRdb copy is restricted to in-frame clones and leaves out a portion. The sample includes some 180,000 clones, 90% to 95% of them seen just once. Sequencing was performed on peripheral blood, taken 28 days after the second dose of the MenACWY control vaccine. These receptors all come from an adult who received the MenACWY meningococcal vaccine as a control. CDR3s include the opening cysteine and the closing phenylalanine or tryptophan. D genes are given only for firm matches. Clone size is not always given. Where it is, it says once, few, many or a class for expanded clones.

clone_size	v_call	j_call	d_call	cdr3_aa	cdr3_nt
.	TRBV19	TRBJ1-3	TRBD1	CASSQGQGARNTIYF	TGTGCCAGTAGCCAAGGACAGGGGGCAAGGAACACCATATATTTT
.	TRBV7-2	TRBJ1-6	.	CASSLGAGIDSPLHF	TGTGCCAGCAGCTTAGGGGCAGGGATTGATTCACCCCTCCACTTT
.	TRBV11-2	TRBJ2-5	TRBD2	CASSLIAGGPQETQYF	TGTGCCAGCAGCCTAATAGCGGGGGGTCCCCAAGAGACCCAGTACTTC
.	TRBV30	TRBJ2-5	TRBD1	CAWSVGQGVIQETQYF	TGTGCCTGGAGTGTAGGGCAGGGGGTAATTCAAGAGACCCAGTACTTC
.	TRBV7-9	TRBJ2-5	.	CASSLATGPQETQYF	TGTGCCAGCAGCTTAGCGACGGGGCCCCAAGAGACCCAGTACTTC
.	TRBV3-1/TRBV3-2	TRBJ1-1	.	CASSHYNMNTEAFF	TGTGCCAGCAGCCATTATAACATGAACACTGAAGCTTTCTTT
many	TRBV21-1	TRBJ1-2	.	CASSKISGRLYGYTF	TGTGCCAGCAGCAAGATCTCGGGCAGGCTCTATGGCTACACCTTC
.	TRBV30	TRBJ1-6	TRBD1	CAWSVTGENSPLHF	TGTGCCTGGAGTGTAACAGGGGAAAATTCACCCCTCCACTTT
.	TRBV6-1	TRBJ1-5	.	CASSVRPSPISNQPQHF	TGTGCCAGCAGTGTGAGGCCGAGTCCGATTAGCAATCAGCCCCAGCATTTT
.	TRBV3-1/TRBV3-2	TRBJ1-6	.	CASSQEGRVIHNSPLHF	TGTGCCAGCAGCCAAGAGGGCAGGGTCATCCATAATTCACCCCTCCACTTT
.	TRBV11-3	TRBJ2-1	TRBD2	CASSLGRGGNEQFF	TGTGCCAGCAGCTTGGGTCGGGGGGGCAATGAGCAGTTCTTC
.	TRBV6-5	TRBJ1-2	.	CASMEGYGYTF	TGTGCCAGCATGGAGGGCTATGGCTACACCTTC
once	TRBV5-8	TRBJ1-4	.	CASSHGLRNEKLFF	TGTGCCAGCAGCCACGGGCTGAGGAATGAAAAACTGTTTTTT
.	TRBV5-6	TRBJ1-2	TRBD1	CASSLRQGGYGYTF	TGTGCCAGCAGCTTGAGGCAGGGGGGCTATGGCTACACCTTC
.	TRBV3-1/TRBV3-2	TRBJ2-7	.	CASSQVQYEQYF	TGTGCCAGCAGCCAAGTTCAGTACGAGCAGTACTTC
.	TRBV25-1	TRBJ1-3	.	CASSSPGRATGNTIYF	TGTGCCAGCAGCTCCCCGGGCAGGGCAACTGGAAACACCATATATTTT
.	TRBV6-5	TRBJ2-7	.	CASRVTGTAHEQYF	TGTGCCAGCAGGGTGACAGGGACTGCCCACGAGCAGTACTTC